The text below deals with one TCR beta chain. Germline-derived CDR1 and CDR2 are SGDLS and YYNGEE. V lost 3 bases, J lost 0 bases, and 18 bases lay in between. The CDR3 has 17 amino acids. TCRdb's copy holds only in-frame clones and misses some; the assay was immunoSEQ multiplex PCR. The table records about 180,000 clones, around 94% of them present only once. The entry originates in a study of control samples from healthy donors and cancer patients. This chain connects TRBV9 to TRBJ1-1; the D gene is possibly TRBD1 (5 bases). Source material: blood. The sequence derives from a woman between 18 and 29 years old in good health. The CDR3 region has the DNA TGTGCCAGCAGCGCTCTTGGGACGGTTTCGATGAACACTGAAGCTTTCTTT. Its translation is CASSALGTVSMNTEAFF.